This is a list of T cell receptor beta chains from one sample in a study of OX40 agonist ivuxolimab in advanced cancers. TCRdb's table, derived via immunoSEQ multiplex PCR, lists solely in-frame clones and lacks some. The sample holds about 70,000 clones; approximately 90% are singletons and the top ten take under 10%. The sample here was CD4+ or CD8+ T cells sorted from blood, taken in a trial of the OX40 agonist ivuxolimab. These receptors came from an adult with an advanced solid tumor such as melanoma, head and neck, liver or kidney cancer. The CDR3 runs from the conserved cysteine through the conserved F or W. The D gene is left open where the match is weak. The size field is filled for only some rows; it gives once, few, many or a size class.

j_call clone_size d_call v_call cdr3_nt cdr3_aa
TRBJ1-1 - - TRBV4-1 TGCGCCAGCAGCCAAGACGACCTACTAATGAACACTGAAGCTTTCTTT CASSQDDLLMNTEAFF
TRBJ2-7 - - TRBV19 TGTGCCAGTAGTATGGGTACCGAGCAGTACTTC CASSMGTEQYF
TRBJ2-5 - - TRBV7-6 TGTGCCAGCAGCTTTGCGCCCGACAAGGGTTTGAGGAGTCGAGAGACCCAGTACTTC CASSFAPDKGLRSRETQYF
TRBJ1-5 once TRBD1 TRBV27 TGTGCCAGCAGTTTTCTCACAGGGGACGATAGCAATCAGCCCCAGCATTTT CASSFLTGDDSNQPQHF
TRBJ1-3 - - TRBV4-1 TGCGCCAGCAGTCCACTGAGGGGCACGGACACCATATATTTT CASSPLRGTDTIYF
TRBJ1-2 - TRBD1 TRBV7-8 TGTGCCAGCAGCTTATACACAGGGGATATCTATGGCTACACCTTC CASSLYTGDIYGYTF
TRBJ2-7 - TRBD2 TRBV10-3 TGTGCCATCAGTGTGGGAGGGGTCACCTACGAGCAGTACTTC CAISVGGVTYEQYF
TRBJ1-1 - - TRBV4-1 TGCGCCAGCAGCCAAGATCGGGCCAGGGACACTGAAGCTTTCTTT CASSQDRARDTEAFF
TRBJ1-1 - - TRBV19 TGTGCCAGTAGTATAGTCAGGACGGTGAACACTGAAGCTTTCTTT CASSIVRTVNTEAFF
TRBJ2-2 - TRBD2 TRBV9 TGTGCCAGCAGCGTAAGTCTAGGCGGGGGGAACACCGGGGAGCTGTTTTTT CASSVSLGGGNTGELFF
TRBJ2-2 - - TRBV25-1 TGTGCCAGCAGTGAATACTTGGTGGGCGGGGAGCTGTTTTTT CASSEYLVGGELFF
TRBJ2-1 - TRBD2 TRBV4-1 TGCGCCAGCAGCCAAGACCCGGGACTAGCGGGGCTCAATGAGCAGTTCTTC CASSQDPGLAGLNEQFF
TRBJ2-1 - - TRBV5-6 TGTGCCAGCAGCTTGGGGGCGGGGAATGAGCAGTTCTTC CASSLGAGNEQFF
TRBJ2-5 - TRBD2 TRBV5-1 TGCGCCAGCAGCTCGGACCCCCCGCCGGGGGGGGCCCAGTACTTC CASSSDPPPGGAQYF
TRBJ2-7 - - TRBV6-1 TGTGCCAGCAGTGAATGGGGGTCCTACGAGCAGTACTTC CASSEWGSYEQYF
TRBJ2-3 - - TRBV4-1 TGCGCCAGCAGCCAAGTTAACCCTGATGTTACGCAGTATTTT CASSQVNPDVTQYF
TRBJ1-3 few - TRBV19 TGTGCCAGTAGTATAGGGCCCGCAAGAAACACCATATATTTT CASSIGPARNTIYF
TRBJ2-7 - - TRBV4-1 TGCGCCAGCAGCGGGACGACGAGCTCCTACGAGCAGTACTTC CASSGTTSSYEQYF
TRBJ2-3 - - TRBV6-6 TGTGCCAGCAGTTATGGCAGCGCCTGGGGCACAGATACGCAGTATTTT CASSYGSAWGTDTQYF
TRBJ2-2 - - TRBV10-3 TGTGCCATCAGTGAGTCGTCCTTTGGGGGAGGATTAACCGGGGAGCTGTTTTTT CAISESSFGGGLTGELFF
TRBJ2-2 - - TRBV27 TGTGCCAGCAGTTGGGGCTTTAACACCGGGGAGCTGTTTTTT CASSWGFNTGELFF
TRBJ1-3 - - TRBV4-2 TGTGCCAGCAGCCCGGGAAACACCATATATTTT CASSPGNTIYF
TRBJ1-6 - - TRBV9 TGTGCCAGCAGCGTAGAGCAGGGCTATAATTCACCCCTCCACTTT CASSVEQGYNSPLHF
TRBJ2-1 - TRBD2 TRBV9 TGTGCCAGCAGCGTTGTAATGGGAGGGGACAATGAGCAGTTCTTC CASSVVMGGDNEQFF
TRBJ1-1 - - TRBV27 TGTGCCAGCAGTTTTCCAGGGGACCATGAAGCTTTCTTT CASSFPGDHEAFF
TRBJ1-6 - - TRBV7-8 TGTGCCAGCAGCTTAGAATCCGGCTTCTATAATTCACCCCTCCACTTT CASSLESGFYNSPLHF